This T cell receptor (beta chain) originates from a study of graft-versus-host responses after intestinal transplantation. J was trimmed by 1 base and V by 6 bases; bases with no gene match: 11. The CDR3 has 17 amino acids. Germline V CDR1 and CDR2: SNHLY, FYNNEI. Remarks on this clone: The antigen is undetermined.

Data came from immunoSEQ multiplex PCR; TCRdb stores just in-frame clones and leaves some out. The data show 35,000 to 45,000 clones, with roughly 94% seen just once and 0.2% to 0.25% held by the top ten. This clonotype originated in a human donor who was the organ donor for an intestinal transplant. This chain links TRBV2 with TRBJ2-7; 11 nucleotides agree with TRBD2. The sequences come from unstimulated CD4+ T cells sorted from spleen or lymph node cells, collected before transplant. The chain's CDR3 is CASRQVWLAGGSYEQYF. CDR3 nucleotides: TGTGCCAGCAGGCAAGTGTGGCTAGCGGGGGGTTCCTACGAGCAGTACTTC.